The 11 T cell receptor beta chains given below trace back to one sample, sequenced in a study of T-cell memory formation after mild COVID-19. Using its own MiXCR run on the 5' RACE reads, TCRdb lists one record per CDR3 protein. The table has around 190,000 distinct CDR3 sequences, approximately 18% seen once; the top ten hold 3.9%. Sequencing was done on a sample of PBMCs or a T cell subset sorted from them (not recorded which). The receptor source for this set is a man aged 18 to 30 who had mild COVID-19 (a few samples of this study predate the infection). Cell type and time point are not known.

The rearrangement links TRBV12-3 or TRBV12-4 to TRBJ2-1; D is undetermined. The ends were cut back, 6 bases at V and 6 bases at J, with 21 bases in the middle. The CDR3 consists of 16 residues. The CDR3 bases are TGTGCCAGCAGGCCTAACGCCGGGTCTTCGGGCAATGAGCAGTTCTTC. This sequence encodes CASRPNAGSSGNEQFF.

This clonotype was seen a few times. CDR3 sequence (DNA): TGTGCCAGCAGCTTTCTTAATTCACCCCTCCACTTT. This translates into CASSFLNSPLHF. This rearrangement joins TRBV6-5 to TRBJ1-6; D is unresolved. Germline V CDR1 and CDR2: MNHEY, SVGAGI. With 6 bases removed from V and 6 bases from J, the gap between germline ends came to 6 bases. This CDR3 has 12 residues.

The chain recombines TRBV7-9 with TRBJ1-5; no reliable D call. V lost 5 bases and J lost 4, with 12 bases in between. Germline CDR1 SEHNR, CDR2 FQNEAQ (reference sequence). CDR3 length: 14 residues. The CDR3: CASSPQQKNQPQHF. For the CDR3, the DNA is TGTGCCAGCAGCCCCCAACAGAAGAATCAGCCCCAGCATTTT. Full variable domain (remainder filled in from reference TRBV7-9 and TRBJ1-5): DTGVSQNPRHKITKRGQNVTFRCDPISEHNRLYWYRQTLGQGPEFLTYFQNEAQLEKSRLLSDRFSAERPKGSFSTLEIQRTEQGDSAMYLCASSPQQKNQPQHFGDGTRLSIL.

This clonotype was observed a few times. V and J are TRBV5-1 and TRBJ2-5; 7 bases are shared with TRBD1. The CDR3 contains 16 residues. Germline V gene sequence: CDR1 SGHRS, CDR2 YFSETQ. Trimming removed 3 bases from V and 0 bases from J; junction bases left unmatched: 8. Written as DNA, the CDR3 is TGCGCCAGCAGCTGGAGGACAGGAGTTAACCAAGAGACCCAGTACTTC. It is translated as CASSWRTGVNQETQYF.

The chain couples TRBV24-1 to TRBJ2-3; no clear D. V was trimmed by 2 bases and J by 2 bases, leaving 10 bases between them. The germline gives CDR1 KGHDR, CDR2 SFDVKD. This CDR3 has 15 amino acids. The CDR3 coding sequence is TGTGCCACCAGTGATTCTGACTCCGTCACAGATACGCAGTATTTT. Its protein is CATSDSDSVTDTQYF.

The chain links TRBV10-3 to TRBJ2-3; TRBD2 aligns across 8 bases. The CDR3 sequence is 13 residues long. Losses at the gene ends were 8 bases for V and 5 bases for J; bases not matched to a gene: 6. Germline V gene sequence: CDR1 ENHRY, CDR2 SYGVKD. The CDR3 is CAIAGGAGDTQYF. The CDR3 DNA is TGTGCCATCGCCGGGGGGGCCGGAGATACGCAGTATTTT.

This clonotype was seen a few times. V and J are TRBV6-2 or TRBV6-3 and TRBJ1-5, with 8 positions matching TRBD1. The CDR3 runs to 14 residues. V was pared by 8 bases and J by 7 bases, with 10 bases of the junction left unmatched. In germline, CDR1 is MNHEY, CDR2 SVGEGT. The CDR3: CASRTTGGSQPQHF. CDR3 nucleotide sequence: TGTGCCAGCCGAACTACAGGGGGTAGCCAGCCCCAGCATTTT.

This clonotype was recorded a few times. The chain uses TRBV9 and TRBJ2-7; 7 positions match TRBD2. Germline V CDR1 and CDR2: SGDLS, YYNGEE. Trimming cost V 4 bases and J 6 bases; bases outside gene matches: 16. The CDR3 length is 16 residues. CDR3 protein: CASSPKDGYASGEQYF. The CDR3 DNA is TGTGCCAGCAGCCCTAAAGACGGGTACGCTAGCGGCGAGCAGTACTTC.

This chain joins TRBV5-1 and TRBJ1-1; tentative D call: TRBD1 (5 bases). V dropped 0 bases and J dropped 3 bases, with 18 bases sitting between them. From germline, CDR1 is SGHRS and CDR2 YFSETQ. The CDR3 covers 17 residues. CDR3 nucleotides: TGCGCCAGCAGCTTGGTTGGCCTCCTTCGAGGGGACACTGAAGCTTTCTTT. It is translated as CASSLVGLLRGDTEAFF.

The genes are TRBV6-1 and TRBJ1-4; TRBD1 agrees at 7 bases. The CDR3 spans 15 residues. V trimming: 6 bases; J trimming: 8 bases; junction bases outside the gene matches: 12. The V gene's germline CDR1 is MNHNS and CDR2 SASEGT. Here the CDR3 DNA reads TGTGCCAGCAGCAACTGGGGGCAGGGGGAGGAAAAACTGTTTTTT. Its translation: CASSNWGQGEEKLFF.

Only a few counts were recorded for this clonotype. J is TRBJ2-5 and V is TRBV18; D gene unclear. Germline CDR1 reads KGHSH; CDR2 reads LQKENI. This CDR3 is built from 13 residues. Trimming cost V 1 base and J 2 bases, with 5 bases left between them. DNA for the CDR3: TGTGCCAGCTCACCACAGGAACAAGAGACCCAGTACTTC. Translation: CASSPQEQETQYF.